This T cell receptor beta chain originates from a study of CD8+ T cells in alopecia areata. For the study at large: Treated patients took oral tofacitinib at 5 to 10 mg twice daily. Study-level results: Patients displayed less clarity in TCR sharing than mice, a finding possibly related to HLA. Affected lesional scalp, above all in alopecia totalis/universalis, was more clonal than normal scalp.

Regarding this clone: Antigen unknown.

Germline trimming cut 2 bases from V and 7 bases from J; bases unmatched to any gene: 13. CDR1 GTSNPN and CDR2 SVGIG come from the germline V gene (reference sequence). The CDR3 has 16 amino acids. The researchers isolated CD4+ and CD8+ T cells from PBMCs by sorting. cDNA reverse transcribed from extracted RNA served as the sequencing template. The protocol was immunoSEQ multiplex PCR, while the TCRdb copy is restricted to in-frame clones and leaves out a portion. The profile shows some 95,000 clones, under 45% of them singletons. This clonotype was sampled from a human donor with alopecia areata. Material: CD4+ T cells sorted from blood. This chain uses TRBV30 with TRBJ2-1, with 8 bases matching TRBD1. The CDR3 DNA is TGTGCCTGGAGTCGTGGGACAGGACGAATCTTTAATGAGCAGTTCTTC. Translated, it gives CAWSRGTGRIFNEQFF.